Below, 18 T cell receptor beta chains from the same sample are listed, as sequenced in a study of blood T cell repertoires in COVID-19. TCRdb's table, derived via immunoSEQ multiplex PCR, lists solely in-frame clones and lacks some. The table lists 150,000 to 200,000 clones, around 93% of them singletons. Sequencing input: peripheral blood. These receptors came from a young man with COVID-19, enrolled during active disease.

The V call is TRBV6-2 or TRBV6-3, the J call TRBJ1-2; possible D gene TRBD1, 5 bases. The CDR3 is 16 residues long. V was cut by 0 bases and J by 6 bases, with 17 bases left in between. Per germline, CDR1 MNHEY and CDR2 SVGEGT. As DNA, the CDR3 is TGTGCCAGCAGTTACTCGGCAGGGCGGGGAAACGATGGCTACACCTTC. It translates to CASSYSAGRGNDGYTF.

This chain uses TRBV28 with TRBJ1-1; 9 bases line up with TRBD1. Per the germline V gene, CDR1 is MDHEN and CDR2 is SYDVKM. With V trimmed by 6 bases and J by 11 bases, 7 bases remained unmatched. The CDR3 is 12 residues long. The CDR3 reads CASSPQGAGAFF. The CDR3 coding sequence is TGTGCCAGCAGCCCACAGGGGGCGGGCGCTTTCTTT.

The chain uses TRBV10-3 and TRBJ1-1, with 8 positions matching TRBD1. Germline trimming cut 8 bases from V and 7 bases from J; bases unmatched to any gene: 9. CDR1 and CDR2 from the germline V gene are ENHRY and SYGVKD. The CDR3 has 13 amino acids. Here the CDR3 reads CAIAGQGGGEAFF. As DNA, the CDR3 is TGTGCCATCGCTGGACAGGGCGGCGGTGAAGCTTTCTTT.

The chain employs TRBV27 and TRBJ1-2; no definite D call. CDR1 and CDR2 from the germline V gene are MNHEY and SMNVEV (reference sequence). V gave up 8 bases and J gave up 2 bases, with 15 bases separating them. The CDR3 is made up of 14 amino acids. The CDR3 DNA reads TGTGCCAGCCTTCCGGAGGGTCGGAACTATGGCTACACCTTC. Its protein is CASLPEGRNYGYTF.

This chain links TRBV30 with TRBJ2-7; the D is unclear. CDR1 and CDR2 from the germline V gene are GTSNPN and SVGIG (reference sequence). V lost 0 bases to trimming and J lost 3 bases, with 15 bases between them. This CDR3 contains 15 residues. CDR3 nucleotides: TGTGCCTGGAGTGTACCCCCCCAGTATCACTACGAGCAGTACTTC. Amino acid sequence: CAWSVPPQYHYEQYF.

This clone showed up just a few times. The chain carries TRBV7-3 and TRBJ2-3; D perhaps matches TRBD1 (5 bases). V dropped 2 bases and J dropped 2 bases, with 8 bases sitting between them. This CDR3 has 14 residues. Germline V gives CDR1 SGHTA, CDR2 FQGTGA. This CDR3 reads CASSLQGFTDTQYF. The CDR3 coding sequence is TGTGCCAGCAGCTTACAGGGATTCACAGATACGCAGTATTTT.

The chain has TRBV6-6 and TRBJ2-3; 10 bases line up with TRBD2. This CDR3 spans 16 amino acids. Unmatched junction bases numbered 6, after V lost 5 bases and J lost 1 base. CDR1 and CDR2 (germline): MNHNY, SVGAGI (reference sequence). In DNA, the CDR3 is TGTGCCAGCAGTCGAAGCGGGAGGGTTGGCACAGATACGCAGTATTTT. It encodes CASSRSGRVGTDTQYF.

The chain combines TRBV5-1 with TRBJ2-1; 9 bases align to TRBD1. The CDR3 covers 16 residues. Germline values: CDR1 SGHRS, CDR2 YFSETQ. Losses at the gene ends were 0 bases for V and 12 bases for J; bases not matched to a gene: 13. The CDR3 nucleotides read TGCGCCAGCAGCTTGGTGGGGACAGGGCGACATGTCGGGCAGTTCTTC. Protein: CASSLVGTGRHVGQFF.

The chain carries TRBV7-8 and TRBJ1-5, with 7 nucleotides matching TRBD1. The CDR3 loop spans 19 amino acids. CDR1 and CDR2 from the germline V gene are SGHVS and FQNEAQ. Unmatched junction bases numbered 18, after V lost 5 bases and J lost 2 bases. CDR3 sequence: CASSLRDRGRLEGNQPQHF. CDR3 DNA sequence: TGTGCCAGCAGCCTCCGGGACAGAGGGAGGTTAGAGGGCAATCAGCCCCAGCATTTT.

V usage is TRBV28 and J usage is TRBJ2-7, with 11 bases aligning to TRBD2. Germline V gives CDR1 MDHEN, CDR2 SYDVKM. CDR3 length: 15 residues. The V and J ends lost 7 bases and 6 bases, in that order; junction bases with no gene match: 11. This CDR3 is CASNQILAGGSEQYF. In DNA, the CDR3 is TGTGCCAGCAACCAAATTCTAGCGGGAGGAAGCGAGCAGTACTTC. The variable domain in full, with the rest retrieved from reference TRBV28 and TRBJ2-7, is DVKVTQSSRYLVKRTGEKVFLECVQDMDHENMFWYRQDPGLGLRLIYFSYDVKMKEKGDIPEGYSVSREKKERFSLILESASTNQTSMYLCASNQILAGGSEQYFGPGTRLTVT.

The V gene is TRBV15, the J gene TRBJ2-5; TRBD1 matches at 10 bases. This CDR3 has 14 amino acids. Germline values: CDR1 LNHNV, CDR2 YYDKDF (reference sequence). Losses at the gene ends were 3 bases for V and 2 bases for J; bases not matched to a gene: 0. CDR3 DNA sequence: TGTGCCACCAGCAGGGACAGGGGGCAAGAGACCCAGTACTTC. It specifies CATSRDRGQETQYF. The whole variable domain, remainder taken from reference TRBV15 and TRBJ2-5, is DAMVIQNPRYQVTQFGKPVTLSCSQTLNHNVMYWYQQKSSQAPKLLFHYYDKDFNNEADTPDNFQSRRPNTSFCFLDIRSPGLGDTAMYLCATSRDRGQETQYFGPGTRLLVL.

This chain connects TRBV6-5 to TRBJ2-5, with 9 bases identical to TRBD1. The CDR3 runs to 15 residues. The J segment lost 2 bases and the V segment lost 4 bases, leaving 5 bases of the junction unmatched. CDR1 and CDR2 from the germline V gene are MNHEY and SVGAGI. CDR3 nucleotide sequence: TGTGCCAGCAGTTCTGGAGGGACAGGGCAAGAGACCCAGTACTTC. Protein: CASSSGGTGQETQYF.

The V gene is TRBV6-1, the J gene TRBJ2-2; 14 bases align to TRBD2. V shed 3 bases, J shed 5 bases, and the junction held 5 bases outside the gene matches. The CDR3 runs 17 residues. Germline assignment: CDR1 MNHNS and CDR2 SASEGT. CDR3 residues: CASSEIGLAGGTGELFF. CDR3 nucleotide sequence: TGTGCCAGCAGTGAGATAGGACTAGCGGGAGGAACCGGGGAGCTGTTTTTT.

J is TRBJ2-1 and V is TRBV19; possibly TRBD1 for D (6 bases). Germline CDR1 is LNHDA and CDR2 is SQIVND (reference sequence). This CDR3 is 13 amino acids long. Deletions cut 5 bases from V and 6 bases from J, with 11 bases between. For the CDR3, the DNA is TGTGCCAGTAGTCCACAGGGATCCAATGAGCAGTTCTTC. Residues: CASSPQGSNEQFF.

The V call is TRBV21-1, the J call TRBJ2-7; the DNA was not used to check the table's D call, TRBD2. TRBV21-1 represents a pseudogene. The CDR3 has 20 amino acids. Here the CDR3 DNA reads TGTGCCAGCAGCAAGGAACCGGGACTGACACTCACTAGGAGCTCCTACGAGCAGTACTTC. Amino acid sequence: CASSKEPGLTLTRSSYEQYF.

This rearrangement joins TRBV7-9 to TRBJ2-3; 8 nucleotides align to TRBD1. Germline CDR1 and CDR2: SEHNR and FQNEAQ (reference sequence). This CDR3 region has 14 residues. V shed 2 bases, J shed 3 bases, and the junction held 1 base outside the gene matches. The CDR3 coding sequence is TGTGCCAGCAGCTTACAGGGGGCGACAGATACGCAGTATTTT. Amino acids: CASSLQGATDTQYF.

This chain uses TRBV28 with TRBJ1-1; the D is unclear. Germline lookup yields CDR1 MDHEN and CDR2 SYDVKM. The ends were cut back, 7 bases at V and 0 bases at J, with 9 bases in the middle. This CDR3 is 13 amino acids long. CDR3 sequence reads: CASNSDMNTEAFF. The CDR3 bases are TGTGCCAGCAACAGTGATATGAACACTGAAGCTTTCTTT.

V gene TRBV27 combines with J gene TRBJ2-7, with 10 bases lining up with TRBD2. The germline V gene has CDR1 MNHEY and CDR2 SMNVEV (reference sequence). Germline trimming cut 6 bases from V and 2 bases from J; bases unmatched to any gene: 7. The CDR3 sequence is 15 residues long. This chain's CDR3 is CASSPGTSVPYEQYF. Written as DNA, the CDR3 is TGTGCCAGCAGCCCCGGGACTAGCGTCCCCTACGAGCAGTACTTC.